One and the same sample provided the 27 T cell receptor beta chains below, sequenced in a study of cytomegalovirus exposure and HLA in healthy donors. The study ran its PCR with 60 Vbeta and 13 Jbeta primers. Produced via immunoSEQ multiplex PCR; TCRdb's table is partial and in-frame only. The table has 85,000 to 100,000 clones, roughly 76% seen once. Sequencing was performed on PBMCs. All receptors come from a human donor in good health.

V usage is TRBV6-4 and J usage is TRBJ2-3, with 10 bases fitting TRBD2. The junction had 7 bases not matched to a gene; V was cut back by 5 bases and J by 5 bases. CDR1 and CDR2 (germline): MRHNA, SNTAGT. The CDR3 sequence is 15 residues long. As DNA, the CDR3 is TGTGCCAGCAGTCAGCTAGCGGGAGTTGGAGATACGCAGTATTTT. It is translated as CASSQLAGVGDTQYF.

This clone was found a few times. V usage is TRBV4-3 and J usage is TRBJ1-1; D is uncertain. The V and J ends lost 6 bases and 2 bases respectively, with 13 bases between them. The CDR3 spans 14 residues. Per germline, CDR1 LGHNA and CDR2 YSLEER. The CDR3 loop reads CASRVSGFNTEAFF. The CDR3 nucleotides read TGCGCCAGCAGAGTCAGCGGATTCAACACTGAAGCTTTCTTT.

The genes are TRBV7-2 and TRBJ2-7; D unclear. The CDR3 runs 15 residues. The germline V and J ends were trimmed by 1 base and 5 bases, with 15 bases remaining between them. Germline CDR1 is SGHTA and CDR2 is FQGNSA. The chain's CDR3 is CASSLVFDRLDEQYF. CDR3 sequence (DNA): TGTGCCAGCAGCTTAGTTTTCGATAGATTGGACGAGCAGTACTTC.

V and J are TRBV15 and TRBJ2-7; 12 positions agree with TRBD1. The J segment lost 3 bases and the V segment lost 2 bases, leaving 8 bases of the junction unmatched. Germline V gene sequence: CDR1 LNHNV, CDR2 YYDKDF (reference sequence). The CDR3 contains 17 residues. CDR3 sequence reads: CATSRNPGQGASYEQYF. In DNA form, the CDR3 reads TGTGCCACCAGCAGAAATCCGGGACAGGGGGCAAGCTACGAGCAGTACTTC. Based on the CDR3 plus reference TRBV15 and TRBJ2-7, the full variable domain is DAMVIQNPRYQVTQFGKPVTLSCSQTLNHNVMYWYQQKSSQAPKLLFHYYDKDFNNEADTPDNFQSRRPNTSFCFLDIRSPGLGDTAMYLCATSRNPGQGASYEQYFGPGTRLTVT.

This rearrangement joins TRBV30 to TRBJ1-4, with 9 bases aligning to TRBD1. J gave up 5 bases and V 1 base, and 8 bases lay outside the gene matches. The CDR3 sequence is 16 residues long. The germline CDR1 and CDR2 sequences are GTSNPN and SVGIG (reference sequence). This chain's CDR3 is CAWSGQTGTGNEKLFF. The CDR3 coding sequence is TGTGCCTGGAGTGGCCAGACGGGGACAGGGAATGAAAAACTGTTTTTT. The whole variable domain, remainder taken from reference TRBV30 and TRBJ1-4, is SQTIHQWPATLVQPVGSPLSLECTVEGTSNPNLYWYRQAAGRGLQLLFYSVGIGQISSEVPQNLSASRPQDRQFILSSKKLLLSDSGFYLCAWSGQTGTGNEKLFFGSGTQLSVL.

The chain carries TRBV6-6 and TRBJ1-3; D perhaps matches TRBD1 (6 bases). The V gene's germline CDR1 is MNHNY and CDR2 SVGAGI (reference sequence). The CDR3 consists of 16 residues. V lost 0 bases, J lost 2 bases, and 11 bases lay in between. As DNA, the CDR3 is TGTGCCAGCAGTTACTCTACAGGGTTTGCTGGAAACACCATATATTTT. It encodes CASSYSTGFAGNTIYF.

CDR3 sequence (DNA): TGTGCCAGCTACTTACAGGGATCGGACACCATATATTTT. It yields the protein CASYLQGSDTIYF. The genes are TRBV5-4 and TRBJ1-3, with D possibly matching TRBD1 (6 bases). The V end was cut by 7 bases, the J end by 8 bases, with 16 bases between. This CDR3 spans 13 amino acids. CDR1 is SGHNT, CDR2 YYREEE, per germline (reference sequence).

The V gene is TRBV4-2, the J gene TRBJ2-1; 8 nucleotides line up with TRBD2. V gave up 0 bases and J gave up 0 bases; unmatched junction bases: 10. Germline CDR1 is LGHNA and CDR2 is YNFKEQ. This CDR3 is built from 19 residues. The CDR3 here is CASSQESPTGGGSYNEQFF. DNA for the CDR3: TGTGCCAGCAGCCAAGAGAGCCCAACCGGGGGGGGCTCCTACAATGAGCAGTTCTTC.

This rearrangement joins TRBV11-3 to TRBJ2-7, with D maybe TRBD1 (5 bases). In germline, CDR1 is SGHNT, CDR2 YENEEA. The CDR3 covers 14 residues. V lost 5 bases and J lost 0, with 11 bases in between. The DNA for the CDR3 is TGTGCCAGCAGCCCACCAGGGAACTCCTACGAGCAGTACTTC. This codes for CASSPPGNSYEQYF.

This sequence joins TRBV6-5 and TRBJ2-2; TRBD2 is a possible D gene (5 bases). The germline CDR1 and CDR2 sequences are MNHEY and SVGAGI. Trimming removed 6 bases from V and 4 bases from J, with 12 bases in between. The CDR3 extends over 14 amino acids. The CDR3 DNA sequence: TGTGCCAGCAGGCTCACGGGGTCCACCGGGGAGCTGTTTTTT. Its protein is CASRLTGSTGELFF.

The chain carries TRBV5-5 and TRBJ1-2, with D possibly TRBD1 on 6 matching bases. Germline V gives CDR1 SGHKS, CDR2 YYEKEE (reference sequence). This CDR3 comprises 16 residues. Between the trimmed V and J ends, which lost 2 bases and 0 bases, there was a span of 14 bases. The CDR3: CASSFPGVRANYGYTF. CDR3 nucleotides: TGTGCCAGCAGCTTCCCAGGGGTTCGGGCTAACTATGGCTACACCTTC.

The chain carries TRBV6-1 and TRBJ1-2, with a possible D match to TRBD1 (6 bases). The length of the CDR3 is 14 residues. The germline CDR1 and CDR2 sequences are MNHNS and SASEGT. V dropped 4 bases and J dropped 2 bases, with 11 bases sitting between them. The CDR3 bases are TGTGCCAGCAGTGTGGCAGGGGAGAACTATGGCTACACCTTC. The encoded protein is CASSVAGENYGYTF.

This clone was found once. The CDR3 region has the DNA TGTGCCAGCAGCTTGACTAGCGGGCCCTACAATGAGCAGTTCTTC. Translated: CASSLTSGPYNEQFF. The chain combines TRBV6-5 with TRBJ2-1; TRBD2 aligns across 10 bases. Unmatched junction bases numbered 4, after V lost 6 bases and J lost 2 bases. CDR1 is MNHEY, CDR2 SVGAGI, per germline. The CDR3 has 15 amino acids.

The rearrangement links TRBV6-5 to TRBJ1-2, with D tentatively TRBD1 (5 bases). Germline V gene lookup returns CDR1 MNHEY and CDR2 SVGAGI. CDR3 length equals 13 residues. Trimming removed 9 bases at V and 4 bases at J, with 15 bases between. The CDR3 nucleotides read TGTGCCAGTTCGAGACAGTCATCCTATGGCTACACCTTC. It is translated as CASSRQSSYGYTF.

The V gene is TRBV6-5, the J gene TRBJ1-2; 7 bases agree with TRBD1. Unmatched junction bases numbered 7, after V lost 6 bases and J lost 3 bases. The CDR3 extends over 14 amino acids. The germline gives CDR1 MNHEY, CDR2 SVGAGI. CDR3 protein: CASRSTGSDYGYTF. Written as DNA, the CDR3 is TGTGCCAGCAGGTCGACAGGGTCAGACTATGGCTACACCTTC.

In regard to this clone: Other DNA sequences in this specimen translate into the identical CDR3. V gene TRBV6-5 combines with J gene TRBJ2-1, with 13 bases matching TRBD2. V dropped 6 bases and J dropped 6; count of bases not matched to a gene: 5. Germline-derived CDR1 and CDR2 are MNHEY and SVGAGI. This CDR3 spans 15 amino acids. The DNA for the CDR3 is TGTGCCAGCAGGTTGGGACTAGCGGGGAGCAATGAGCAGTTCTTC. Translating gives CASRLGLAGSNEQFF.

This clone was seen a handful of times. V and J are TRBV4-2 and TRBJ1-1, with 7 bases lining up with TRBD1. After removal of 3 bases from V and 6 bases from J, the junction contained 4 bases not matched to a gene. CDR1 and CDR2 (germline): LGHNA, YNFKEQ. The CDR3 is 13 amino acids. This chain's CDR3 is CASSHDRAPEAFF. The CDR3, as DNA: TGTGCCAGCAGCCACGACAGGGCCCCTGAAGCTTTCTTT.

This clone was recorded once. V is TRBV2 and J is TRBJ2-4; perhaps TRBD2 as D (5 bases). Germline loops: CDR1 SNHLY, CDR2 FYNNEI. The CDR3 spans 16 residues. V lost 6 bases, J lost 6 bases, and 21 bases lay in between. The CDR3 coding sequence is TGTGCCAGCAGCCAGGATGAGGGCCGGCTACCAAACATTCAGTACTTC. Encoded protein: CASSQDEGRLPNIQYF.

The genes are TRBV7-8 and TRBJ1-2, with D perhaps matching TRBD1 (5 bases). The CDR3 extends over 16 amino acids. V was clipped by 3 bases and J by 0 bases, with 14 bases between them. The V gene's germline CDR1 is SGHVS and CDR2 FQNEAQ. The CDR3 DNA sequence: TGTGCCAGCAGCTTTTTCGGGGGAGCAGCTAACTATGGCTACACCTTC. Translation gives CASSFFGGAANYGYTF.

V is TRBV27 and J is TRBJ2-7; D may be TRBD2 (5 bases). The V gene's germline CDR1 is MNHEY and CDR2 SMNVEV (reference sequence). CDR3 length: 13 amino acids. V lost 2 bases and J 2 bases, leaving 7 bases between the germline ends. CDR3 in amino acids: CASSLAGTYEQYF. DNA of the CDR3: TGTGCCAGCAGTTTAGCCGGGACCTACGAGCAGTACTTC.

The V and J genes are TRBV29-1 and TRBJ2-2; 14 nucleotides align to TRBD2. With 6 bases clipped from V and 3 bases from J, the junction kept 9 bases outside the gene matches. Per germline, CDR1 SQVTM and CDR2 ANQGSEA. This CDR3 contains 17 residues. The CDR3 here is CSVPGTSGGTDTGELFF. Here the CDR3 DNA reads TGCAGCGTCCCCGGGACTAGCGGGGGTACGGACACCGGGGAGCTGTTTTTT.

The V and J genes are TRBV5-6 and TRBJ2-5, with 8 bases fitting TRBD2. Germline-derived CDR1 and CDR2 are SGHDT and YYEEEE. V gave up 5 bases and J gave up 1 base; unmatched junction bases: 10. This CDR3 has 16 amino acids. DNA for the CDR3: TGTGCCAGCAGTCCAATAGCGGGACGGTCCCAAGAGACCCAGTACTTC. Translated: CASSPIAGRSQETQYF.

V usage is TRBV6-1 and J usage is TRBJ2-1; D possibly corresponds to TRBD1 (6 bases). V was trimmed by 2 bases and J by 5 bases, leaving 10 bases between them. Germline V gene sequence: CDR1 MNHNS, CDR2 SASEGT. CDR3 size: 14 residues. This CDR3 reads CASSETQGNNEQFF. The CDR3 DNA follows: TGTGCCAGCAGTGAAACGCAGGGGAACAATGAGCAGTTCTTC.

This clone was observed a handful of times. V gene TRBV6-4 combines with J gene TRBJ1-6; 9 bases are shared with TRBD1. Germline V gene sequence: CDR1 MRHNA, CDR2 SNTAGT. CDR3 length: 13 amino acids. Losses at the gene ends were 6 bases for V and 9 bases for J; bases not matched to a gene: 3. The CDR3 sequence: CASSRDRASPLHF. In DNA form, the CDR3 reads TGTGCCAGCAGCCGGGACAGGGCTTCACCCCTCCACTTT.

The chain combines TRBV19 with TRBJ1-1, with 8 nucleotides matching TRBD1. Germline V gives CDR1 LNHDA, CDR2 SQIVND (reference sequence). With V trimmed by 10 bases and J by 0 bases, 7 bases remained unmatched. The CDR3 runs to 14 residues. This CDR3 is CATQNRGMNTEAFF. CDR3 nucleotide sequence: TGTGCCACCCAAAACAGGGGGATGAACACTGAAGCTTTCTTT.

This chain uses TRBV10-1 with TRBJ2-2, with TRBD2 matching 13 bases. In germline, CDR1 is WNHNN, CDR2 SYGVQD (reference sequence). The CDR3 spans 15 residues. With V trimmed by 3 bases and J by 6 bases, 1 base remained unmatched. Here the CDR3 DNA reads TGCGCCAGCAGTGAACTAGCGGGGGGGGCCGGGGAGCTGTTTTTT. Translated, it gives CASSELAGGAGELFF.

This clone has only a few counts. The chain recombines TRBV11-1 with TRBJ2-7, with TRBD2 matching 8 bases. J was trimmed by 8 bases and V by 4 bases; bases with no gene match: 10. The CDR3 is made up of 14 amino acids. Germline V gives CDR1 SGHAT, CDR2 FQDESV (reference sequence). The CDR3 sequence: CASSSFRGGRQQYF. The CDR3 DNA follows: TGTGCCAGCAGCTCATTTCGGGGGGGTCGCCAGCAGTACTTC.